This is a list of T cell receptor beta chains from one sample in a study of CD8 T cells in Susac syndrome. TCRdb independently ran MiXCR on the immunoSEQ multiplex PCR reads; one entry per CDR3 protein. The sample consists of 80,000 or so distinct CDR3 sequences, roughly 91% of them appearing once. Sequenced sample: CD4+ T cells from PBMCs. The receptor set was obtained from a human donor with Susac syndrome. Both conserved end residues are part of each CDR3. The order of the fields is J gene, D gene, V gene, clone size, CDR3 DNA, CDR3 protein. D genes are given only for firm matches. Rows may omit the clone size; those that give it use once, few, many or a size class.

TRBJ1-1,-,TRBV19,-,TGTGCCAGTACCACAGGGTGGACTGAAGCTTTCTTT,CASTTGWTEAFF
TRBJ2-6,-,TRBV29-1,-,TGCAGCGTTGCCAGGGGCTATGATTCTGGGGCCAACGTCCTGACTTTC,CSVARGYDSGANVLTF
TRBJ2-5,-,TRBV5-4,-,TGTGCCAGCAGCCCCTCGACGGGGTTTCAAGAGACCCAGTACTTC,CASSPSTGFQETQYF
TRBJ2-3,TRBD2,TRBV10-3,-,TGTGCCATCTCGCTAGCGGGGGGAACAGATACGCAGTATTTT,CAISLAGGTDTQYF
TRBJ2-3,-,TRBV20-1,-,TGCAGTGCTAGGAGGGCGGGGGCCGGCACAGATACGCAGTATTTT,CSARRAGAGTDTQYF
TRBJ2-7,-,TRBV20-1,-,TGCAGTGCTCCGTCGGCGGACGAGCAGTACTTC,CSAPSADEQYF
TRBJ1-1,-,TRBV18,once,TGTGCCAGCTCACCGGGAAGGGGGACTGAAGCTTTCTTT,CASSPGRGTEAFF
TRBJ2-3,TRBD1,TRBV25-1,-,TGTGCCAGCAGCGATCCCGGGACAGGGGGCACAGATACGCAGTATTTT,CASSDPGTGGTDTQYF
TRBJ2-5,TRBD1,TRBV6-1,-,TGTGCCAGCAGTCGGGACAGGGGGCAGGAGACCCAGTACTTC,CASSRDRGQETQYF
TRBJ2-5,TRBD2,TRBV3-1,-,TGTGCCAGCAGCCCCCGACCACAACTAGCGGGAGAAGAGGAGACCCAGTACTTC,CASSPRPQLAGEEETQYF
TRBJ2-2,TRBD2,TRBV20-1,-,TGCAGTGCCGAGATGGGGAGGGGAGGGCTGTTTTTT,CSAEMGRGGLFF
TRBJ2-3,-,TRBV6-6,-,TGTGCCAGCTTTTGGGGGAACACAGATACGCAGTATTTT,CASFWGNTDTQYF
TRBJ2-1,TRBD2,TRBV10-3,-,TGTGCCATCGGGCGGCTAGCGGGAGAGTCGAATGAGCAGTTCTTC,CAIGRLAGESNEQFF
TRBJ2-5,-,TRBV6-2/TRBV6-3,-,TGTGCCAGCAGCCATGGTCCGGAGGGGGAGACCCAGTACTTC,CASSHGPEGETQYF
TRBJ1-3,-,TRBV6-5,-,TGTGCCAGCAGTTACTCTCAAAACAGGGCTGGAAACACCATATATTTT,CASSYSQNRAGNTIYF
TRBJ1-6,TRBD1,TRBV12-3/TRBV12-4,-,TGTGCCAGCACAACATGGACAGGGGATTCACCCCTCCACTTT,CASTTWTGDSPLHF
TRBJ1-5,-,TRBV3-1,-,TGTGCCAGCAGCCCCGGGATCTTAAATCAGCCCCAGCATTTT,CASSPGILNQPQHF
TRBJ1-2,-,TRBV2,-,TGTGCCAGCAGTGAAGTGGGACCTCACTATGGCTACACCTTC,CASSEVGPHYGYTF
TRBJ2-5,-,TRBV6-5,-,TGTGCCTCACAACGGCGTGGGGGTTGGCAAGAGACCCAGTACTTC,CASQRRGGWQETQYF
TRBJ1-1,-,TRBV20-1,-,TGCAGTGCGAGGGGGGGCGGCACTGAAGCTTTCTTT,CSARGGGTEAFF
TRBJ2-3,-,TRBV12-3/TRBV12-4,-,TGTGCCAGCAGGAGTGGCACAGATACGCAGTATTTT,CASRSGTDTQYF
TRBJ2-7,-,TRBV29-1,-,TGCAGGATCCAATCCTACGAGCAGTACTTC,CRIQSYEQYF
TRBJ1-1,-,TRBV5-7,-,TGTGCCAGCAGCCTGGGGGGGCCCACCCCAAACACTGAAGCTTTCTTT,CASSLGGPTPNTEAFF
TRBJ1-1,TRBD1,TRBV20-1,-,TGCAGGGCTCGGGGGGACAGGGAGACTGAAGCTTTCTTT,CRARGDRETEAFF
TRBJ1-1,-,TRBV29-1,-,TGCAGCGTCGCGACTTATAGGGCCGCTTTCTTT,CSVATYRAAFF
TRBJ2-7,TRBD1,TRBV7-8,-,TGTGCCAGCAGCGCGGCGACGAGACAGGGACACGAGCAGTACTTC,CASSAATRQGHEQYF
TRBJ2-7,-,TRBV12-3/TRBV12-4,-,TGTGCCAGCAACCCCGGGGGTGGCTACGAGCAGTACTTC,CASNPGGGYEQYF
TRBJ1-5,-,TRBV7-2,-,TGTGCCAGCAGCTTAGTGCCGGGGTGGAATCAGCCCCAGCATTTT,CASSLVPGWNQPQHF
TRBJ1-2,-,TRBV13,-,TGTGCCAGCAGCACAATACAGCGAACCCCAATCATCGGCTACACCTTC,CASSTIQRTPIIGYTF
TRBJ2-5,TRBD2,TRBV29-1,-,TGCAGCGTGCGGGAGGGGGGGGAGACCCAGTACTTC,CSVREGGETQYF
TRBJ2-2,TRBD2,TRBV2,-,TGTGCCAGCAGTCTGCGGGGGGGCCCCGGGGAGCTGTTTTTT,CASSLRGGPGELFF
TRBJ2-5,-,TRBV12-5,-,TGTGCTAGTGCTCTAGGAGAGACCCAGTACTTC,CASALGETQYF
TRBJ2-4,TRBD2,TRBV28,-,TGTGCCAGCAGTTCCCGGGGGGTAGCCAAAAACATTCAGTACTTC,CASSSRGVAKNIQYF
TRBJ2-1,TRBD2,TRBV19,-,TGTGCCAGTAGTATAGCGGGAGGGAACAATGAGCAGTTCTTC,CASSIAGGNNEQFF
TRBJ2-1,TRBD1,TRBV6-5,-,TGTGCCAGCAGTTACCAGAGGGGGCACAATGAGCAGTTCTTC,CASSYQRGHNEQFF
TRBJ2-7,-,TRBV7-2,-,TGTGCCAGCAGCCCTTTTGGGCAGGAGATCTATGAGCAGTACTTC,CASSPFGQEIYEQYF
TRBJ2-7,-,TRBV28,-,TGTGCCAGCAGTTCAGGGCCAGGGGAGCAGTACTTC,CASSSGPGEQYF